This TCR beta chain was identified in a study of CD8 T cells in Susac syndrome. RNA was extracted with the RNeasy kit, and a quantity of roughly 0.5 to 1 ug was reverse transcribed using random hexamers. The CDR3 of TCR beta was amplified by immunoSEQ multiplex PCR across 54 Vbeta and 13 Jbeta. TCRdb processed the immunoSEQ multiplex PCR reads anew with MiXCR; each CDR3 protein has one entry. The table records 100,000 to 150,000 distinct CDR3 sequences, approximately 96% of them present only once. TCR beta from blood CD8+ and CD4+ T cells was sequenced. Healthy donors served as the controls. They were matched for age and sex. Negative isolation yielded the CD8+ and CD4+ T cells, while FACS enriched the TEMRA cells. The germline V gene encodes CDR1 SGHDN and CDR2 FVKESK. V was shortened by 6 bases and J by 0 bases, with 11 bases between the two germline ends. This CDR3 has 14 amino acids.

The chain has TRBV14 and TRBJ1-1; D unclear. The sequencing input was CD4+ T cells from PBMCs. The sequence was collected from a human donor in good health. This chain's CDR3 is CASSRGNLNTEAFF. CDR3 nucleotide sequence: TGTGCCAGCAGTCGCGGGAACCTGAACACTGAAGCTTTCTTT.